This TCR beta chain is drawn from a study of shared clonotypes between healthy human individuals. Study at large: Each donor's CD8 memory used one plate, CD8 naive two, each CD4 subset three. Whole-study findings and limits: Investigators expected sequencing depth to affect clonotype sharing among donors.

Deep was the level at which the assay was run. Per the authors' pipeline: Because ImmunoSEQ provided only junction sequences with no quality scores, the filtering differed. Assay: immunoSEQ multiplex PCR; the TCRdb copy retains only in-frame clones and omits some. V and J calls and clone size come straight from that table; D and trimming were deduced from the DNA. The sample contains 2 million to 2.5 million clones, approximately 96% of which appear only once. This clone was counted between two and nine times. Its antigen is unknown. The CDR3 consists of 13 residues. The V gene's germline CDR1 is SQVTM and CDR2 ANQGSEA. The V and J ends lost 6 bases and 0 bases, in that order; junction bases with no gene match: 2.

This chain uses TRBV29-1 with TRBJ1-2; TRBD1 matches at 9 bases. This TCR was sampled from a man between 18 and 29 years old in good health. The sequenced material came from naive CD4+ T cells sorted from blood. This sample's subset: CD45RA+ positively selected. CDR3: CSVHRGPNYGYTF. The CDR3 DNA reads as TGCAGCGTCCACAGGGGGCCTAACTATGGCTACACCTTC.